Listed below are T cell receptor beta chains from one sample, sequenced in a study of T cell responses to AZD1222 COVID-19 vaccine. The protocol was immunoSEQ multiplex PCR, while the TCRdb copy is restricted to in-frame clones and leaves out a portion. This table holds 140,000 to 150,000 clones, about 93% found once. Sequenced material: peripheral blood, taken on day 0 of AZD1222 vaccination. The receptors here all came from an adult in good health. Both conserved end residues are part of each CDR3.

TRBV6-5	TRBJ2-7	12	CASSPGGYEQYF
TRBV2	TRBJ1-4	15	CASTLQGPGGEKLFF
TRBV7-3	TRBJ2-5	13	CASTTGAGETQYF
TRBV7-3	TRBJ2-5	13	CASSLGPRETQYF
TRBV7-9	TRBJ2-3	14	CASSRNSLEDTQYF
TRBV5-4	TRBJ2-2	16	CASSPKAPWNTGELFF
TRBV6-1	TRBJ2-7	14	CASSEGGQTYEQYF
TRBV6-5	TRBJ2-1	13	CASSYSNDNEQFF
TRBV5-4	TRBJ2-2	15	CASSPRQEGTGELFF
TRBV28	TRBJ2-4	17	CASSLEGRGVAKNIQYF
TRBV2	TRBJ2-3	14	CASSRSGGTDTQYF
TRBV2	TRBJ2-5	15	CASSGDRSFQETQYF
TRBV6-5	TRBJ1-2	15	CASSTFDSLPYGYTF
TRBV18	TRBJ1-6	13	CASSPPGQGVMHF
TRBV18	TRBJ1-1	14	CASSPLGHDTEAFF
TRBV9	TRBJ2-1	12	CASSVMPGEQFF
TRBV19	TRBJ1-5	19	CASSALPGRRSVEDQPQHF
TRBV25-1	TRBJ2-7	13	CASSDRDTYEQYF
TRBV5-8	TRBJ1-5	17	CASSLDAGTGGSWPQHF
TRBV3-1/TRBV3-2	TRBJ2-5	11	CASSRQETQYF
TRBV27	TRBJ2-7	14	CASSRTRTPYEQYF
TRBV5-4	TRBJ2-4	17	CASSLGEGNLAKNIQYF
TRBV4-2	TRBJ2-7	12	CASSRDMYEQYF
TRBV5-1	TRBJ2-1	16	CASSLGGGSSYNEQFF
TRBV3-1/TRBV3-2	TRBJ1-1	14	CASSQSSGTRKTFF
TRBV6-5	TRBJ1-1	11	CASSQTSEAFF
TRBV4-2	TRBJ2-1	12	CASSQTGTSRFF
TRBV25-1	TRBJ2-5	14	CASGGLAGGKTQYF
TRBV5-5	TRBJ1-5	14	CASSHVEGHQPQHF
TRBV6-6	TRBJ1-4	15	CASSYGLEINEKLFF
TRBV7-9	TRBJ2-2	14	CASTPGGGTGELFF
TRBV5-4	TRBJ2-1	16	CASSSTSGGPYNEQFF
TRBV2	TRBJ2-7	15	CASSAGGGLTYEQYF
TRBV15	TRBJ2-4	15	CATSTDNLAKNIQYF
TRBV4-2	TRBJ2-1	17	CASSHPAGASSYNEQFF
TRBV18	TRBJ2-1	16	CASSPGLALPYNEQFF
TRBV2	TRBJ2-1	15	CASRKLAGGVDEQFF